The source of this T cell receptor (beta chain) is a study of CD8 T cells in ankylosing spondylitis (dated by TCRdb to 2016 to 2017). Regarding the research as a whole: T cell receptor beta repertoires were profiled in healthy donors and ankylosing spondylitis patients so that disease-linked TCR variants could be found. The full study cohort was made up of roughly 25 ankylosing spondylitis patients and around 100 healthy donors. Peripheral blood was sampled, and synovial fluid was also collected from ankylosing spondylitis patients.

Study-level results and caveats: The disease-linked clones showed a CD8+ phenotype and occurred at relatively low frequencies in peripheral blood. Significant enrichment of the disease-linked clones was reported in matched synovial fluid samples from ankylosing spondylitis patients. Some motif variants were previously reported in synovial fluid and blood of reactive arthritis patients, suggesting common disease-initiation mechanisms. Blood from ankylosing spondylitis patients appeared to be characterized by a TCR beta motif made up of several highly homologous amino acid variants.

The sequencing machine was an Illumina HiSeq 2500. Quantitative 5'-RACE with molecular barcodes was used to prepare TCR beta libraries. Per the source publication's procedure: A new computational method, built on a probabilistic model of VDJ rearrangement, was used to identify disease-linked TCR variants. In-frame beta chains were kept once TCRdb had trimmed the public reads at Q25 with fastp and called clones with MiXCR. Merged by CDR3 protein, the rows form single entries marked with the most common genes and DNA. The V and J calls shown here were made by TCRdb, not taken from the authors' results. The sample table contains roughly 440,000 distinct CDR3 sequences; only one count was recorded for over 15% of them. Approximately 1% of the sample belongs to the ten largest clones. A note on this clonotype: It lacks a known antigen. The input lacks base qualities; no much larger clone sits a single base away.

V is clipped by 4 bases and J by 4 bases, and the sequence between their germline boundaries is 14 bases long. The germline V gene encodes CDR1 SGHDT and CDR2 YYEEEE. The CDR3 covers 14 residues, taking in both the cysteine and the phenylalanine. Just the 42-base CDR3 DNA is kept, in frame starting at base 1. This receptor chain uses TRBV5-6 and TRBJ1-2; the D segment could be TRBD1, given 5 matching bases. The sequenced sample was blood, either unsorted or a sorted T cell fraction (not recorded which). The clonotype comes from a male donor with ankylosing spondylitis. The sequenced DNA is TGTGCCAGCAGCCCGGAGGCAGGGTCCTATGGCTACACCTTC. The encoded protein is CASSPEAGSYGYTF.